The source of this T cell receptor (beta chain) is a study of blood T cells in healthy people across ages. A second PCR, run for about 7 to 12 cycles, used a sample-barcoded 5' primer plus a J-beta primer mix. The authors tagged each cDNA molecule using a template-switch adaptor with 12 random nucleotides. Using its own MiXCR run on the 5' RACE reads, TCRdb lists one record per CDR3 protein. The sample lists fewer than 1 million distinct CDR3 sequences; 40% to 50% were seen once. This clonotype was detected ten times or more. The antigen remains undetermined. A read error may explain this, as a much larger clone is one base away. Study-wide findings and caveats: With age, beta diversity per million T cells declined roughly linearly, significantly by 30 to 40. Shifts in expanded clonotypes may have been confounded by donor CMV status, which was unknown. Investigators treated diversity estimates from one million T cells as underestimates.

Looked up from germline, CDR1 is SGHTA and CDR2 is FQGNSA. There are 15 residues in the CDR3. V was pared by 5 bases and J by 10 bases, with 11 bases of the junction left unmatched. What was sequenced was blood. The J gene is TRBJ2-1, the V gene TRBV7-2; 10 bases are a match to TRBD2. The clonotype originates from a man aged 55 to 70 in good health. In nucleotides, the CDR3 is TGTGCCAGCAGCCAAGGAGGAGCGGGGGGGCGGGAGCAGTTCTTC. It encodes CASSQGGAGGREQFF.